The clone carrying this T cell receptor beta chain is labeled as large. What it recognizes is unknown. The sample belongs to a study of long-term antiretroviral therapy in people with HIV. Whole-study context: The oldest samples precede the 2015 immediate-ART recommendation by about a decade. Study outcomes and limitations: The study found that diversity rose after ART but stayed below transplant donor controls. Relative to control repertoires, HIV repertoires exhibited narrower CDR3 length ranges.

The CDR3 covers 13 residues. Germline V gives CDR1 SEHNR, CDR2 FQNEAQ (reference sequence). V lost 2 bases and J lost 6, with 8 bases in between. This was the immunoSEQ v3.0 assay at survey level. Here immunoSEQ multiplex PCR was the method, and the copy in TCRdb shows in-frame clones only, minus some. The sample contains 12,000 or so clones, around 77% of which appear only once. Source: unsorted PBMCs, taken 0.8 years before starting antiretroviral therapy. The chain is built from TRBV7-9 and TRBJ2-1, with a possible D match to TRBD2 (5 bases). This sequence was found in a woman aged 40-49 years with HIV. CDR3 residues: CASSLLLGNEQFF. As DNA, the CDR3 is TGTGCCAGCAGCTTACTACTAGGCAATGAGCAGTTCTTC.